Listed below are T cell receptor beta chains from one sample, sequenced in a study of low-dose radiotherapy and immunotherapy resistance in tumors. TCRdb re-derived calls from the reads in MiXCR, one entry per CDR3 protein. The repertoire consists of 55,000 to 70,000 distinct CDR3 sequences, with under 30% occurring once and the leading ten covering just over 5.5%. The specimen was PBMCs, collected before treatment. The receptors were gathered from a male donor with prostate cancer. CDR3s include the opening cysteine and the closing phenylalanine or tryptophan. The D gene is left open where the match is weak. Size is omitted from some rows. Given values are once, few, many or a class for expanded clones.

abundance: .
j_gene: TRBJ2-2
v_gene: TRBV7-8
d_gene: TRBD2
CDR3nt: TGTGCCAGCAGCTTAGTGGCTAGCGGGGGACCCACCGGGGAGCTGTTTTTT
CDR3aa: CASSLVASGGPTGELFF

abundance: medium-sized
j_gene: TRBJ1-2
v_gene: TRBV28
d_gene: TRBD1
CDR3nt: TGTGCCAGCAGTTTAAGGGACAGAAACCATGGCTACACCTTC
CDR3aa: CASSLRDRNHGYTF

abundance: many
j_gene: TRBJ2-3
v_gene: TRBV4-1
d_gene: .
CDR3nt: TGCGCCAGCAGCCAAGATCGGAGTCCCTCTACGCAGTATTTT
CDR3aa: CASSQDRSPSTQYF

abundance: many
j_gene: TRBJ1-2
v_gene: TRBV20-1
d_gene: .
CDR3nt: TGCAGTGCATCCCAGGTCGCTAACTATGGCTACACCTTC
CDR3aa: CSASQVANYGYTF

abundance: many
j_gene: TRBJ1-2
v_gene: TRBV28
d_gene: .
CDR3nt: TGTGCCAGCAGTACCAGACAGGAATCTAACTATGGCTACACCTTC
CDR3aa: CASSTRQESNYGYTF

abundance: medium-sized
j_gene: TRBJ2-7
v_gene: TRBV6-2/TRBV6-3
d_gene: .
CDR3nt: TGTGCCAGCAGGCCAGGGACCGAAGAGGGATCCGAGCAGTACTTC
CDR3aa: CASRPGTEEGSEQYF

abundance: many
j_gene: TRBJ2-2
v_gene: TRBV20-1
d_gene: TRBD1
CDR3nt: TGCAGTGTCCGGGACAGCACCGGGGAGCTGTTTTTT
CDR3aa: CSVRDSTGELFF

abundance: many
j_gene: TRBJ2-5
v_gene: TRBV28
d_gene: .
CDR3nt: TGTGCCAGCAGTTCCCCTCGACAGAATAACCAAGAGACCCAGTACTTC
CDR3aa: CASSSPRQNNQETQYF

abundance: many
j_gene: TRBJ2-5
v_gene: TRBV19
d_gene: .
CDR3nt: TGTGCCAGTAGTGTCCGTGAGCGAGGGGGAGAGACCCAGTACTTC
CDR3aa: CASSVRERGGETQYF

abundance: .
j_gene: TRBJ2-7
v_gene: TRBV10-2
d_gene: TRBD2
CDR3nt: TGCGCCAGCAGGGGGGGGGGAGGATCCTACGAGCAGTACTTC
CDR3aa: CASRGGGGSYEQYF

abundance: many
j_gene: TRBJ2-1
v_gene: TRBV27
d_gene: .
CDR3nt: TGTGCCAGCAGCGCTGGGGGTGGCCCGAGCTCCTACAATGAGCAGTTCTTC
CDR3aa: CASSAGGGPSSYNEQFF

abundance: many
j_gene: TRBJ2-2
v_gene: TRBV11-3
d_gene: TRBD1
CDR3nt: TGTGCCAGCAGCCGGGACAGGGGAAACACCGGGGAGCTGTTTTTT
CDR3aa: CASSRDRGNTGELFF

abundance: many
j_gene: TRBJ2-1
v_gene: TRBV27
d_gene: TRBD2
CDR3nt: TGTGCCAGCTGTCAATGGAGCGGGGAGTACAATGAGCAGTTCTTC
CDR3aa: CASCQWSGEYNEQFF

abundance: many
j_gene: TRBJ2-3
v_gene: TRBV14
d_gene: TRBD2
CDR3nt: TGTGCCAGCAGCCAAGAGTCTAGCGGGATATTTGGTACGCAGTATTTT
CDR3aa: CASSQESSGIFGTQYF

abundance: .
j_gene: TRBJ2-7
v_gene: TRBV18
d_gene: .
CDR3nt: TGTGCCAGCTCCCGCCTGGACGGTCCGGACGAGCAGTACTTC
CDR3aa: CASSRLDGPDEQYF

abundance: few
j_gene: TRBJ2-5
v_gene: TRBV6-6
d_gene: TRBD1
CDR3nt: TGTGCCAGCAGTTCCCGACAGGGGGGACAGGGGGAGACCCAGTACTTC
CDR3aa: CASSSRQGGQGETQYF

abundance: few
j_gene: TRBJ2-7
v_gene: TRBV27
d_gene: .
CDR3nt: TGTGCCAGCACCACAATGAGAGGGGCCCGCTACGAGCAGTACTTC
CDR3aa: CASTTMRGARYEQYF

abundance: many
j_gene: TRBJ2-7
v_gene: TRBV7-8
d_gene: .
CDR3nt: TGTGCCAGCAGCTTAGGATCCAGGGAGCAGTACTTC
CDR3aa: CASSLGSREQYF

abundance: .
j_gene: TRBJ1-1
v_gene: TRBV2
d_gene: TRBD1
CDR3nt: TGTGCCAGCAGTGAACGGACAGGGGGCACTGAAGCTTTCTTT
CDR3aa: CASSERTGGTEAFF

abundance: many
j_gene: TRBJ1-6
v_gene: TRBV5-4
d_gene: .
CDR3nt: TGTGCCAGCAGCTTGGGGGATAATTCACCCCTCCACTTT
CDR3aa: CASSLGDNSPLHF

abundance: many
j_gene: TRBJ1-1
v_gene: TRBV11-2
d_gene: .
CDR3nt: TGTGCCAGCAGTAATCGGCTTGAAGGCACTGAAGCTTTCTTT
CDR3aa: CASSNRLEGTEAFF